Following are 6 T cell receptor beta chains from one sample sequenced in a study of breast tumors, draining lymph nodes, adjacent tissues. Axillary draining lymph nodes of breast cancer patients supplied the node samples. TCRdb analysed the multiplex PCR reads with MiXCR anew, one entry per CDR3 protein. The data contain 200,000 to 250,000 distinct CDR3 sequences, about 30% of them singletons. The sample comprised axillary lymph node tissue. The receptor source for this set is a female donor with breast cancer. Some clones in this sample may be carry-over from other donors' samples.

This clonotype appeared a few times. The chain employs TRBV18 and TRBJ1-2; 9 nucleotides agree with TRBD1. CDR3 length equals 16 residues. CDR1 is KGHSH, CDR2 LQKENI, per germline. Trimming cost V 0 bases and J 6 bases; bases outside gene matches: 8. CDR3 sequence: CASSPPTTGGYDGYTF. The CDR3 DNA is TGTGCCAGCTCACCACCGACGACAGGGGGATATGATGGCTACACCTTC.

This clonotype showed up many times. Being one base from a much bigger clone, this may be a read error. The DNA of the CDR3 is TGTGCCAGCAGCCCTACCCGACAGACACAAGAGACCCAGCACTTC. It specifies CASSPTRQTQETQHF. The chain recombines TRBV7-9 with TRBJ2-5; D perhaps matches TRBD1 (5 bases). This CDR3 is 15 amino acids long. CDR1 is SEHNR and CDR2 is FQNEAQ in the germline V gene (reference sequence).

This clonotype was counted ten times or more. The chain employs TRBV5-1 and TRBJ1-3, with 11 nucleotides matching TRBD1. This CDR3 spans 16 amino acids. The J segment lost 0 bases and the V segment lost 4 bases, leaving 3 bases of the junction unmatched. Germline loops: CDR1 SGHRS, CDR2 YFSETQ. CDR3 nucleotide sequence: TGCGCCAGCAGCCGGACAGGGGGCTCCTCTGGAAACACCATATATTTT. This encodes CASSRTGGSSGNTIYF.

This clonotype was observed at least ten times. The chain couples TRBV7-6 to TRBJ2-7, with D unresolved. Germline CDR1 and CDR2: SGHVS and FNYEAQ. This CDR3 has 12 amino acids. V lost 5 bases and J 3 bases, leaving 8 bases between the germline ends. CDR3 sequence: CASSASDYEQYF. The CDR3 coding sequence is TGTGCCAGCAGCGCCTCGGACTACGAGCAGTACTTC.

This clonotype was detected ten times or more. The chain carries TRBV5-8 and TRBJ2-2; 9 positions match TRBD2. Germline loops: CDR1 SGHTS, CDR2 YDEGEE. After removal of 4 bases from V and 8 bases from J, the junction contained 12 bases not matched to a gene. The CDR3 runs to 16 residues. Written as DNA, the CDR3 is TGTGCCAGCAGCCCGGGACTAGCAGCTTCTAGGGGGGAGCTGTTTTTT. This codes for CASSPGLAASRGELFF.

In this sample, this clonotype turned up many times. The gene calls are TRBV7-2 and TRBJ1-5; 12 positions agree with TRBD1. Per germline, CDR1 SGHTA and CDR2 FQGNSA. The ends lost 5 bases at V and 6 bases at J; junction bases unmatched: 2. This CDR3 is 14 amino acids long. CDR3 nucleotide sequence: TGTGCCAGCAGCCTGGGACAGGGGGCTCAGCCCCAGCATTTT. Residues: CASSLGQGAQPQHF.